This record concerns one T cell receptor beta chain sequence. Its cognate antigen is unknown. Clones were read by immunoSEQ multiplex PCR, and TCRdb kept only the in-frame ones, dropping some. The data hold 150,000 to 200,000 clones, with about 91% observed a single time. The data were taken from a study of T cell responses to AZD1222 COVID-19 vaccine. General observations from the study: Among AZD1222 vaccinees, only 5 to 7 were seropositive at baseline. Most donors were white British, females outnumbered males, and clonal diversity was possibly underestimated. Spike-specific TCR breadth and depth grew following two AZD1222 doses.

Per germline, CDR1 MNHEY and CDR2 SVGEGT. This CDR3 has 16 residues. V dropped 4 bases and J dropped 1 base, with 16 bases sitting between them. The source is an adult in good health. This sample comprised peripheral blood, obtained on day 0 of AZD1222 vaccination. This rearrangement joins TRBV6-2 or TRBV6-3 to TRBJ2-5; no firm D call. CDR3 region: CASSSPDPWSQETQYF. The CDR3 nucleotides are TGTGCCAGCAGTTCACCGGACCCGTGGAGCCAAGAGACCCAGTACTTC.